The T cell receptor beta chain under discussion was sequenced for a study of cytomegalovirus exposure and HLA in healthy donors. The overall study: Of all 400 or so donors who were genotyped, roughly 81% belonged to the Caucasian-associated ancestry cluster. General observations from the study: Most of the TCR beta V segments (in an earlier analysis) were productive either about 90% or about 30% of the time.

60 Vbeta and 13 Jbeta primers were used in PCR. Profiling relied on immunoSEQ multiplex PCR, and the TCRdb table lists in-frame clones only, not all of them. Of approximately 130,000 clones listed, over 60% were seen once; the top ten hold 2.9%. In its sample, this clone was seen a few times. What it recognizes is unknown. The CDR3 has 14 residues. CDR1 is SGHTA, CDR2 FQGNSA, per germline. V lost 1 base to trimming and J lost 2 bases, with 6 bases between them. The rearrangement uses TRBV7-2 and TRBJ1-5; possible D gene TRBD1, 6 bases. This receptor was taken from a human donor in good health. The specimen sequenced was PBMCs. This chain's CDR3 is CASSLGQGNQPQHF. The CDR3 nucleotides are TGTGCCAGCAGCTTAGGACAGGGCAATCAGCCCCAGCATTTT.